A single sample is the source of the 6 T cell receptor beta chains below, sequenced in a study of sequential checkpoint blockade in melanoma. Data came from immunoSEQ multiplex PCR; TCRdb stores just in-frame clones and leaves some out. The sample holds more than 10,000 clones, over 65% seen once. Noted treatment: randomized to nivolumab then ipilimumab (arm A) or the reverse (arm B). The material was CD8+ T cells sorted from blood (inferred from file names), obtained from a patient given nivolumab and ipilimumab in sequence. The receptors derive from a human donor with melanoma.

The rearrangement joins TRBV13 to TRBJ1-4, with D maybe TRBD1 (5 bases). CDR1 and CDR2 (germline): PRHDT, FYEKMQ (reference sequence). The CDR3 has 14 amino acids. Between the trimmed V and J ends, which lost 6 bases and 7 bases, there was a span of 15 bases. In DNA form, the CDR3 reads TGTGCCAGCAGTACGGGGGGGATGGGTGAAAAACTGTTTTTT. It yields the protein CASSTGGMGEKLFF.

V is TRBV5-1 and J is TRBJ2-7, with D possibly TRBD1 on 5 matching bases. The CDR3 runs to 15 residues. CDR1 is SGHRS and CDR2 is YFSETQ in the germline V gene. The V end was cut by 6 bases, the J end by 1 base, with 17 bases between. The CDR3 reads CASKIQGAPSYEQYF. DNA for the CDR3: TGCGCCAGCAAAATCCAGGGTGCCCCATCCTACGAGCAGTACTTC.

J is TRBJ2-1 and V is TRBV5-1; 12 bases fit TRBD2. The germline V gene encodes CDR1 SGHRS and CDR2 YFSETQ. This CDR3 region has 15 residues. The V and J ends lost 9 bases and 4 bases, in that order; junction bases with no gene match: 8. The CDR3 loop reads CATQTGTSGYNEQFF. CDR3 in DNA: TGCGCCACCCAAACCGGGACTAGCGGGTACAATGAGCAGTTCTTC.

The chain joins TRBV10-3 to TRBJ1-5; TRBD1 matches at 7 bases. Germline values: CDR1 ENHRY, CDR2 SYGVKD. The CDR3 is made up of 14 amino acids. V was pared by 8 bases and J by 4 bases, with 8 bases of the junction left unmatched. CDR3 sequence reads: CAIFDRDNNQPQHF. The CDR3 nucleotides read TGTGCCATCTTCGACAGGGACAATAATCAGCCCCAGCATTTT.

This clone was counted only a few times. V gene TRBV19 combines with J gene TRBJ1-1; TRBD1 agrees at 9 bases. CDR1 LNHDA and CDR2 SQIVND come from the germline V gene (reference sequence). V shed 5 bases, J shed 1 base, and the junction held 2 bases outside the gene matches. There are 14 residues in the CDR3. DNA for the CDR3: TGTGCCAGTAGTTGGGGACAGGGGAACACTGAAGCTTTCTTT. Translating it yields CASSWGQGNTEAFF.

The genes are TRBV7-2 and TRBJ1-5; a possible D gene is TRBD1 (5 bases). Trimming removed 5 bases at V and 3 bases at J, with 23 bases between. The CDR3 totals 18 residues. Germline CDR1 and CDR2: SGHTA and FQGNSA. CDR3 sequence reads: CASSHHPGQATTNQPQHF. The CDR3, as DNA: TGTGCCAGCAGCCATCATCCAGGGCAGGCTACTACCAATCAGCCCCAGCATTTT. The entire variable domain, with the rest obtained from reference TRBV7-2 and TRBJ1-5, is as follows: GAGVSQSPSNKVTEKGKDVELRCDPISGHTALYWYRQSLGQGLEFLIYFQGNSAPDKSGLPSDRFSAERTGGSVSTLTIQRTQQEDSAVYLCASSHHPGQATTNQPQHFGDGTRLSIL.